These T cell receptor beta chains were read from a single sample in a study of OX40 agonist ivuxolimab in advanced cancers. The protocol was immunoSEQ multiplex PCR, while the TCRdb copy is restricted to in-frame clones and leaves out a portion. The sample gives tens of thousands of clones, around 83% of which show up once; roughly 30% is in the top ten. Sequences were derived from CD4+ or CD8+ T cells sorted from blood, sampled in a trial of the OX40 agonist ivuxolimab. The receptors were gathered from an adult with an advanced solid tumor such as melanoma, head and neck, liver or kidney cancer. The CDR3 runs from the conserved cysteine through the conserved F or W. The D gene is left open where the match is weak. Only some rows state a clone size, as once, few, many or a class for expanded clones.

>-|TRBV5-6|TRBJ1-1|medium-sized
CASSPGFSSGNTEAFF
>-|TRBV7-8|TRBJ1-6|once
CASSSQTSRPLHF
>-|TRBV4-3|TRBJ1-6|-
CASSQGGARNNSPLHF
>-|TRBV5-4|TRBJ2-1|-
CASSRRVAQDEQFF
>-|TRBV7-8|TRBJ2-1|-
CASSLARGYEQFF
>-|TRBV5-5|TRBJ1-2|-
CASSLEGKTTTYGYTF
>-|TRBV10-2|TRBJ2-4|-
CASSVGDIQYF
>-|TRBV5-1|TRBJ2-5|-
CASSQGLNQETQYF
>-|TRBV15|TRBJ1-2|-
CATSRDQGANYGYTF
>TRBD2|TRBV30|TRBJ2-2|-
CAWRTSGGTGELFF
>-|TRBV30|TRBJ1-4|-
CAWSTAGNEKLFF
>-|TRBV4-1|TRBJ2-4|few
CASSQYGEQNIQYF
>TRBD1|TRBV9|TRBJ1-2|once
CASSVDGTGRGGYTF
>-|TRBV7-9|TRBJ1-2|few
CASSLGYSNYGYTF
>-|TRBV28|TRBJ1-4|-
CASSLWEGIMGTLNEKLFF
>-|TRBV18|TRBJ1-3|once
CASSPLTQYSGNTIYF
>-|TRBV5-1|TRBJ2-2|-
CASSLKRDGGNTGELFF
>-|TRBV14|TRBJ2-1|-
CASSQGQFYNEQFF
>TRBD1|TRBV30|TRBJ1-1|-
CAWRRADRVDGAFF
>TRBD2|TRBV5-1|TRBJ2-3|-
CASSSGGGGGTDTQYF
>-|TRBV19|TRBJ1-2|-
CASSINGDNYGYTF
>-|TRBV27|TRBJ1-6|few
CASSLTALRSSYNSPLHF
>TRBD2|TRBV9|TRBJ2-1|-
CASSVAFSGSYNEQFF
>TRBD1|TRBV5-1|TRBJ1-1|-
CASSTRDRDTEAFF
>TRBD1|TRBV19|TRBJ1-5|-
CASSMRGGTGTSNQPQHF
>-|TRBV5-1|TRBJ2-3|once
CASSLARDTQYF
>-|TRBV9|TRBJ1-4|-
CASSVRGAANEKLFF
>-|TRBV27|TRBJ1-5|-
CASSLKGRETGQPQHF
>TRBD2|TRBV14|TRBJ2-5|-
CASSLGGGSETQYF
>-|TRBV2|TRBJ2-5|-
CASKATNGRETQYF
>-|TRBV6-1|TRBJ1-2|-
CASSEYRVGQPMTNGYTF
>TRBD2|TRBV9|TRBJ2-7|-
CASSVGLAGDYEQYF
>-|TRBV30|TRBJ1-2|-
CAWSPQRIGNYGYTF
>-|TRBV7-2|TRBJ1-5|-
CASSFSHSNQPQHF
>-|TRBV7-9|TRBJ2-2|-
CASSLSQTGELFF
>-|TRBV25-1|TRBJ2-1|-
CASSEDSRYNEQFF
>TRBD1|TRBV5-6|TRBJ2-7|once
CASSPDRGDHEQYF
>-|TRBV5-4|TRBJ1-3|-
CASSRGDSSSGNTIYF
>-|TRBV18|TRBJ2-2|-
CASSPRAVTGELFF
>-|TRBV6-6|TRBJ2-7|-
CASRDGGQFYEQYF
>-|TRBV30|TRBJ2-2|-
CASRFLGYTGELFF
>-|TRBV28|TRBJ1-1|few
CASSSHRDMNTEAFF
>TRBD1|TRBV11-3|TRBJ2-2|-
CASSLGTGGFPGELFF
>-|TRBV6-5|TRBJ1-2|-
CARGREGVAYGYTF
>-|TRBV18|TRBJ2-3|-
CASSPGTDTQYF
>TRBD1|TRBV5-1|TRBJ1-4|-
CASSPTGTENEKLFF
>-|TRBV7-9|TRBJ2-3|-
CASSLPGFGGDTQYF